This T cell receptor (beta chain) stems from a study of early T cells in non-severe SARS-CoV-2 infection. Looking at the study overall: Bulk RNA isolated from unsorted whole blood underwent sequencing; chains were not paired. The study, taken as a whole, reports: Sequences matched to VDJdb favored anti-spike CD8 responses, while private and CD4 specificities were missed.

As concerns this clonotype: What it recognizes is unknown.

The library protocol tagged individual cDNA molecules with unique molecular identifiers. MiXCR, applied by TCRdb to the 5' RACE reads, yields one record per CDR3 protein. The table includes roughly 66,000 distinct CDR3 sequences, roughly 10% detected once. Material: whole blood. The clonotype was recovered from an adult who was a healthcare worker with PCR-confirmed SARS-CoV-2 infection or an uninfected control (not recorded which).

CDR3 amino acids: CASSKGTGRDEQFF. The CDR3 region has the DNA TGTGCCAGCAGCAAAGGGACAGGACGGGACGAGCAGTTCTTC. The chain recombines TRBV7-9 with TRBJ2-1, with TRBD1 identical over 8 bases. CDR1 is SEHNR and CDR2 is FQNEAQ in the germline V gene (reference sequence). Germline trimming cut 5 bases from V and 10 bases from J; bases unmatched to any gene: 10. CDR3 size: 14 residues. Complete variable domain (other parts from reference TRBV7-9 and TRBJ2-1): DTGVSQNPRHKITKRGQNVTFRCDPISEHNRLYWYRQTLGQGPEFLTYFQNEAQLEKSRLLSDRFSAERPKGSFSTLEIQRTEQGDSAMYLCASSKGTGRDEQFFGPGTRLTVL.